This T cell receptor (beta chain) was retrieved from a study of blood T cell repertoires in COVID-19. Trimming stripped 3 bases from V and 0 bases from J, with 12 bases between. The CDR3 totals 16 residues. Looked up from germline, CDR1 is LNHNV and CDR2 is YYDKDF (reference sequence). Measured with immunoSEQ multiplex PCR; TCRdb has only the in-frame clones, and not every one. Of roughly 380,000 clones listed, roughly 90% are singletons. The chain couples TRBV15 to TRBJ2-1; D not resolved. The sequencing input was peripheral blood. This receptor was obtained from a woman aged 40 to 50 with COVID-19, enrolled during active disease. The CDR3 here is CATSSETAFSYNEQFF. DNA of the CDR3: TGTGCCACCAGCAGCGAAACAGCATTCTCCTACAATGAGCAGTTCTTC.